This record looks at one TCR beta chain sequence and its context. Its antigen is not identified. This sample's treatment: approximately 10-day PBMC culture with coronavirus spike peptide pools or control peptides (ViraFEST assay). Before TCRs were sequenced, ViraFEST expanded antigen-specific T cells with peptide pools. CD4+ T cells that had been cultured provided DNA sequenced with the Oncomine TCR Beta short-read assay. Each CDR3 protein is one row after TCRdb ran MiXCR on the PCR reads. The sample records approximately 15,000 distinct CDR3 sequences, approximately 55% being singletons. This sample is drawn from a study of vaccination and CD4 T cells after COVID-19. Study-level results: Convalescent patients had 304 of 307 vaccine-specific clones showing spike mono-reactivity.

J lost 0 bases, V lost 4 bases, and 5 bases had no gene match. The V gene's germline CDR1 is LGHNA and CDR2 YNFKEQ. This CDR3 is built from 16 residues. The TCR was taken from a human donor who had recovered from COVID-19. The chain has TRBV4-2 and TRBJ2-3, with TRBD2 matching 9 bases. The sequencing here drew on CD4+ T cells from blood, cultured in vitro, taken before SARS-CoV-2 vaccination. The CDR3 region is CASSRQTSGSTDTQYF. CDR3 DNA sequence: TGTGCCAGCAGCCGGCAGACTAGCGGCAGCACAGATACGCAGTATTTT.